The rows below give T cell receptor beta chains drawn from one sample of a study of T cell responses to AZD1222 COVID-19 vaccine. Assay used: immunoSEQ multiplex PCR; TCRdb lists only in-frame clones, some missing. The sample lists about 94,000 clones; about 88% were seen once. The specimen comprised peripheral blood, sampled on day 0 of AZD1222 vaccination. The receptors here all came from an adult in good health. Each CDR3 is given with its conserved first and last residue. The D gene is left open where the match is weak. Size is omitted from some rows. Given values are once, few, many or a class for expanded clones.

size	D	J	V	DNA	CDR3
NA	NA	TRBJ1-5	TRBV7-9	TGTGCCAGCAGCTTATACGGACTCAATCAGCCCCAGCATTTT	CASSLYGLNQPQHF
NA	NA	TRBJ2-7	TRBV19	TGTGCCAGTAGTTCCCCGACTACCTCCCACGAGCAGTACTTC	CASSSPTTSHEQYF
NA	NA	TRBJ2-7	TRBV7-2	TGTGCCAGCAGCTTAGGGTGGGGCGCTCCCCACGAGCAGTACTTC	CASSLGWGAPHEQYF
NA	NA	TRBJ2-5	TRBV19	TGTGCCAGTAGCCCCGGGTCAGCGAATCAAGAGACCCAGTACTTC	CASSPGSANQETQYF
NA	TRBD2	TRBJ2-3	TRBV7-2	TGTGCCAGCAGCTTATTCCTAGCGGGGGGGACAGATACGCAGTATTTT	CASSLFLAGGTDTQYF
NA	NA	TRBJ2-5	TRBV5-1	TGCGCCAGCAGCCTTTCGACGGAATTGTACCAAGAGACCCAGTACTTC	CASSLSTELYQETQYF
once	NA	TRBJ1-5	TRBV6-5	TGTGCCAGCAGAAACAGTGAGGGGCAGGGTCAGCCCCAGCATTTT	CASRNSEGQGQPQHF
NA	NA	TRBJ2-1	TRBV5-1	TGCGCCAGCAGCCGGGACGTTTCCTACAATGAGCAGTTCTTC	CASSRDVSYNEQFF
NA	NA	TRBJ1-1	TRBV14	TGTGCCAGCAGCCAAGATCGAAGGCCAAGGGATGAAGCTTTCTTT	CASSQDRRPRDEAFF
NA	NA	TRBJ2-3	TRBV5-4	TGTGCCAGCAGCTTGACAGGGCTTGGGGGTGATACGCAGTATTTT	CASSLTGLGGDTQYF
NA	NA	TRBJ2-7	TRBV5-1	TGCGCCAGCAGCTTGGGGGCAGGGGGGATCTCCTACGAGCAGTACTTC	CASSLGAGGISYEQYF
NA	NA	TRBJ1-3	TRBV30	TGTGCCAGCTACCGGGCCCACTCTGGAAACACCATATATTTT	CASYRAHSGNTIYF
NA	NA	TRBJ2-7	TRBV2	TGTGCCATCGGTCCAAGCATCTACTCCTACGAGCAGTACTTC	CAIGPSIYSYEQYF
NA	NA	TRBJ1-1	TRBV30	TGTGCCTGGAGCCGTCAGGGAGGTGCTGAAGCTTTCTTT	CAWSRQGGAEAFF
once	NA	TRBJ2-3	TRBV10-1	TGCGCCAGCAGTTTGTCGTTCGGCACAGATACGCAGTATTTT	CASSLSFGTDTQYF
NA	TRBD1	TRBJ1-1	TRBV5-5	TGTGCCAGCAGCTTCTCAGGGGGCACTGAAGCTTTCTTT	CASSFSGGTEAFF
NA	NA	TRBJ1-2	TRBV7-8	TGTGCCAGCAGCTTAGCGCTAGGCAGGGCATTAACCTTC	CASSLALGRALTF
once	NA	TRBJ1-5	TRBV18	TGTGCCAGCTCAGGCGAGAGGGGGAGTCAGCCCCAGCATTTT	CASSGERGSQPQHF
NA	NA	TRBJ1-5	TRBV28	TGTGCCAGCAAATACAGGGATCTGAGCAATCAGCCCCAGCATTTT	CASKYRDLSNQPQHF
NA	TRBD1	TRBJ1-2	TRBV19	TGTGCCAGTAGTATACAGGGGGTACCTAACTATGGCTACACCTTC	CASSIQGVPNYGYTF
NA	NA	TRBJ2-1	TRBV3-1/TRBV3-2	TGTGCCAGCAGCCAAGGGTCCTTCGGGGACAATGAGCAGTTCTTC	CASSQGSFGDNEQFF
NA	TRBD2	TRBJ2-7	TRBV28	TGTGCCAGCACTTCCGACGGAGCGGGGAGGTCCTACGAGCAGTACTTC	CASTSDGAGRSYEQYF
few	TRBD2	TRBJ2-5	TRBV3-1/TRBV3-2	TGTGCCAGCAGCCAAGGTCTAGCGGGACAAGAGACCCAGTACTTC	CASSQGLAGQETQYF
NA	NA	TRBJ2-5	TRBV6-5	TGTGCCAGCAGTTACTCCATTAAGGGGGAGACCCAGTACTTC	CASSYSIKGETQYF
few	TRBD1	TRBJ1-4	TRBV5-1	TGCGCCAGCAAAAGTGGGTCGGGACAGCAGAATGAAAAACTGTTTTTT	CASKSGSGQQNEKLFF
NA	NA	TRBJ2-7	TRBV3-1/TRBV3-2	TGTGCCAGCAGCCAAGTTACGGTCGGCGAGCAGTACTTC	CASSQVTVGEQYF
NA	NA	TRBJ1-3	TRBV29-1	TGCAGCGTTGGGGACGGCTCTGGAAACACCATATATTTT	CSVGDGSGNTIYF
NA	TRBD1	TRBJ1-1	TRBV6-5	TGTGCCAGCAGGGGGGGGACAGGGAACACTGAAGCTTTCTTT	CASRGGTGNTEAFF
few	TRBD2	TRBJ2-7	TRBV7-9	TGTGCCAGCCTCGCGGGGGGCTCCTACGAGCAGTACTTC	CASLAGGSYEQYF
NA	NA	TRBJ2-7	TRBV14	TGTGCCAGCAGCCAAGTCACCGGGTTCAACGAGCAGTACTTC	CASSQVTGFNEQYF
NA	TRBD1	TRBJ2-7	TRBV5-1	TGCGCCAGCAGCTTGGGGACAGGAAAGTACGAGCAGTACTTC	CASSLGTGKYEQYF
NA	NA	TRBJ1-2	TRBV9	TGTGCCAGCAGCACTGGGGTGGCAGCGGCCAGTACTAACTATGGCTACACCTTC	CASSTGVAAASTNYGYTF
NA	NA	TRBJ2-7	TRBV6-5	TGTGCCGCATCGACCGGTTGGGGACGCTACGAGCAGTACTTC	CAASTGWGRYEQYF
NA	NA	TRBJ1-1	TRBV5-1	TGCGCCAGCAGCTTACTGGGGGCTTTGAACACTGAAGCTTTCTTT	CASSLLGALNTEAFF
NA	TRBD1	TRBJ2-1	TRBV5-1	TGCGCCAGTAAGATCCAGGGGGCCGGTGAGCAGTTCTTC	CASKIQGAGEQFF
few	TRBD1	TRBJ2-1	TRBV19	TGTGCCAGTAGTACACAGGGGTTGGACAATGAGCAGTTCTTC	CASSTQGLDNEQFF
few	TRBD2	TRBJ2-1	TRBV4-3	TGCGCCAGCAGCCAAGATCTCCTACTAGCGGGGGGACACAATGAGCAGTTCTTC	CASSQDLLLAGGHNEQFF
NA	TRBD1	TRBJ2-3	TRBV5-4	TGTGCCAGCAGCAACGGACAGGGCACAGATACGCAGTATTTT	CASSNGQGTDTQYF
NA	NA	TRBJ1-4	TRBV7-2	TGTGCCAGCAGCTTAGCGGGGATCGGTGAAAAACTGTTTTTT	CASSLAGIGEKLFF
NA	TRBD1	TRBJ1-1	TRBV10-3	TGTGCCATCACCGAGACAGGGGGAGTCGGTCAAGCTGAAGCTTTCTTT	CAITETGGVGQAEAFF
NA	TRBD2	TRBJ2-5	TRBV19	TGTGCCAGTAGTACAACTAGCGGGGTGGAGACCCAGTACTTC	CASSTTSGVETQYF
NA	TRBD1	TRBJ1-1	TRBV6-2/TRBV6-3	TGTGCCAGCAGTTACTTCCACACAGGGGCTGACACTGAAGCTTTCTTT	CASSYFHTGADTEAFF
NA	NA	TRBJ1-2	TRBV7-9	TGTGCCAGCAGCTTAGAAGGCAGGGCGAAAGCGGGCTACACCTTC	CASSLEGRAKAGYTF
NA	TRBD2	TRBJ2-2	TRBV30	TGTGCCTGGAGTGTAGACGGGGGGGCCACCGGGGAGCTGTTTTTT	CAWSVDGGATGELFF
NA	TRBD1	TRBJ1-6	TRBV10-3	TGTGCCACCGCGGGGGACAGGGGTTTATCACCCCTCCACTTT	CATAGDRGLSPLHF
NA	NA	TRBJ2-1	TRBV18	TGTGCCAGCTCACCATTGTCGCGGGCCAATGAGCAGTTCTTC	CASSPLSRANEQFF
NA	TRBD1	TRBJ2-3	TRBV6-5	TGTGCCAGCAGCCGGGGGACAGGGGGCACAGATACGCAGTATTTT	CASSRGTGGTDTQYF
NA	NA	TRBJ2-7	TRBV14	TGTGCCAGCAGCCAATCTTACGAGCAGTACTTC	CASSQSYEQYF